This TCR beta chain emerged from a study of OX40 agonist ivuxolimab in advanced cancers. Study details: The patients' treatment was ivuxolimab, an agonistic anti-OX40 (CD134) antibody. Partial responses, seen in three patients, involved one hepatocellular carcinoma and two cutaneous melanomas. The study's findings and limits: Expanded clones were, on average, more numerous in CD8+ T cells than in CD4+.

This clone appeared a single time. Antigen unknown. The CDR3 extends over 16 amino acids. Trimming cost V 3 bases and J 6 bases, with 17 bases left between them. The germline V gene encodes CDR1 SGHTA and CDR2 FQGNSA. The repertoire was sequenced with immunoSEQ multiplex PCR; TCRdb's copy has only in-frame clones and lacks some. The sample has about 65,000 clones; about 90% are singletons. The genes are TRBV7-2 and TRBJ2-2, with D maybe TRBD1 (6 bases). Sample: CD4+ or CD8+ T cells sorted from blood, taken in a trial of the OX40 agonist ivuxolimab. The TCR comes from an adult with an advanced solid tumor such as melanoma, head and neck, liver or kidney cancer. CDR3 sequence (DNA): TGTGCCAGCAGCTTCCCAGGGGCCCGGTACCCCGGGGAGCTGTTTTTT. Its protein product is CASSFPGARYPGELFF.